What follows describes a single T cell receptor beta chain. The table lists this clone with a few counts. Its recognized antigen is unknown. No much larger clone exists at a distance of one base, and base qualities are not known. V loses 5 bases at its end and J loses 8 bases; junction bases beyond the gene matches: 12. Counted from cysteine to phenylalanine, this CDR3 has 15 amino acids. The retained sequence is limited to the CDR3, 45 bases, with the frame set at the first base. CDR1 PRHDT and CDR2 FYEKMQ are derived from the germline V gene (reference sequence). Receptors were amplified or captured by the immunoSEQ multiplex PCR assay. The multiplex PCR relied on a mix of 60 forward primers for TCR Vbeta segments and 13 reverse primers for TCR Jbeta segments. The CDR3 region of rearranged TCR beta genes was amplified from genomic DNA by a multiplex PCR assay. The Illumina HiSeq System was used to sequence the amplified TCR beta libraries as 87-base-pair reads. The paper's data handling went like this. Across the roughly 670 repertoires, a later analysis counted roughly 84 million unique TCR beta chains, around 11 million of which were shared by at least two donors. Raw reads were error-corrected and collapsed into unique sequences with a nearest-neighbor algorithm that merged closely related sequences to remove PCR and sequencing errors. V, D and J gene segments were assigned by aligning CDR3 sequences to IMGT reference sequences. For a sequence to be retained, a match of at least six nucleotides was required to both a V gene segment and a J gene segment. Rearrangements were called productive when the CDR3 lacked stop codons and stayed in frame with V and J; all others were non-productive. Following IMGT convention, CDR3 was defined as the stretch from the second conserved V-encoded cysteine up to the conserved J-encoded phenylalanine. The earlier analysis of about 590 of the donors excluded sequences that lacked an unambiguous match to a single V gene segment. In an earlier analysis of a few hundred of the donors, V segments were called functional above 56.7% productive rearrangements and were called segregating when the between-donor standard deviation exceeded 5%. A statistical classification framework was developed to diagnose cytomegalovirus status using the catalog of TCR beta chain sequences. In a later analysis, V and J genes were assigned by comparing TCR nucleotide sequences against IMGT/GENE-DB human TR gene sequences. In a later analysis, CDR3 sequences and most-parsimonious VDJ recombination scenarios were assigned using the TCRdist pipeline. A later analysis defined each TCR beta chain by its CDR3 amino acid sequence plus V-gene family, and excluded reads lacking a unique V-gene family. To address suspected cross-contamination and a sequencing artifact, a later analysis removed around 600 highly shared, low-generation-probability nucleotide sequences. In a later analysis, a clonal expansion index was calculated for each public chain from normalized within-repertoire ranks of inferred template counts. Generation probabilities in a later analysis came from a VDJ recombination model fitted to out-of-frame rearrangements, and those results were checked against IGoR. In a later analysis, TCR-TCR, TCR-HLA and TCR-CMV co-occurrence was scored with hypergeometric tests, and a repertoire-size bias correction was applied to TCR pairs. In a later analysis, false discovery rates were estimated by permuting HLA or CMV assignments 20 times. In a later analysis, co-occurring TCRs were grouped with DBSCAN, and TCRdist sequence similarity was added when clustering was performed within HLA-allele-positive subsets. Repertoires with fewer than 30,000 or more than 120,000 public chains were left out of co-occurrence clustering, as were five repertoires with anomalous nucleotide sharing. Here the immuneACCESS table is served through TCRdb, limited to in-frame sequences with V and J called. Missing clones are a known gap in these copies; in checked studies unresolved V genes cover under half, and the rest lacks a known reason. V, J and clone size are those of that table, while D and trimming were read from the DNA. In this sample the table shows roughly 120,000 clones, 67% of which occur a single time. In total, the top ten clones hold roughly 8% of the sample.

This sample stems from a study of cytomegalovirus exposure and HLA in healthy donors (dated by TCRdb to between 2016 and 2019). For the wider study: An earlier analysis of approximately 640 of the donors reported 250 to 300 Gb of sequence data and about 100 million unique TCR beta sequences from 190 million or so T cells. Among over 350 genotyped donors of the cohort, an average of approximately 230,000 unique TCR beta nucleotide sequences were sequenced per donor, 15% to 20% of them non-productive. An earlier analysis of 587 of the donors used high-throughput TCR beta sequencing to judge whether each TCR beta V gene segment behaved as functional or pseudogenic. Donor age, sex, ethnicity and CMV serostatus were compiled together with the repertoire data. Four to six DR-DQ haplotypes were handled as single units for association and clustering, since linkage in the cohort was strong. Of the approximately 400 genotyped donors, approximately 81% were placed in the genetic ancestry cluster associated with self-reported Caucasian donors. The number of donors typed differed by locus, with 629-630 for A, B, C, DRB1 and DQB1, roughly 520 for DQA1, some 570 for DPA1, and around 460 for DPB1. Every discovery cohort repertoire had been produced on one sequencing platform. Roughly 290 gigabases of sequencing data and around 90 million unique TCR sequences made up an early release that covered approximately 700 HLA-typed donors. High-throughput TCR immunosequencing, statistical association of individual TCRs with disease status, and machine learning were combined to predict cytomegalovirus infection status. Both class I and class II loci were covered by HLA typing, at four-digit resolution. In addition to the first cohort of 666 subjects, a separate validation cohort of approximately 120 different subjects was used. The study aimed to test whether cataloging public T cell receptors could reveal signatures of past pathogen exposure. In a later genetic analysis, genome-wide SNP genotypes for about 55% of the roughly 700 donors were used, and that subset was treated as a discovery cohort. Rather than drawing on any new phenotypic data, the later analysis identified candidate immune exposures from TCR beta sequences and the way those sequences occurred across donors. In a later analysis, previously published TCR beta repertoires from several hundred donors were re-analyzed and high-resolution HLA genotyping was added so that TCR occurrence patterns could be studied. The study used immunosequencing to profile the T cell repertoires of more than 650 subjects and linked those repertoires to cytomegalovirus serostatus.

Study-wide conclusions, independent of this receptor: This cohort had only TCR beta chains sequenced, and the lack of alpha or paired-chain data limited which features could be detected. A later analysis found that TCR association rates varied across HLA loci, with DRB1 alleles showing the most associated TCRs and HLA-C alleles the fewest. According to a later analysis, most CMV-associated TCR beta chains appeared to be HLA-restricted, and the HLA associations seemed to be driven largely by CMV exposure. In vitro tests confirmed that a few of the cytomegalovirus-associated TCR beta chains recognize cytomegalovirus antigens. Compared with equally common non-associated chains, HLA-associated TCR beta chains in a later analysis were more clonally expanded and had lower generation probabilities. Because counts were too low, roughly 18 rarely observed V segments, including chromosome 9 orphons, were left out of the earlier analysis of approximately 500 of the donors. The classifier was reported to diagnose cytomegalovirus status with high specificity and sensitivity in both the original and validation cohorts. A further reported finding was that TCR beta sequences accurately predicted the HLA-A and HLA-B alleles for most subjects in the first cohort. Roughly uniform sequencing depth across donors was assumed in presence/absence analyses, although this assumption may not hold. Because HLA typing was missing for some donors at each locus, association tests included only the typed subset. The only immune exposure information available for the cohort was CMV serostatus. Across donors, most TCR sequences were observed very rarely, whereas some public TCRs were present in many individuals. The sequencing pipeline was judged likely to have produced a cluster of highly shared sequence variants as a technical artifact. Correlated functional status among segregating V segments might reflect linkage disequilibrium, but an unknown experimental factor could not be ruled out. Several of the top co-occurrence clusters appeared to be linked to parvovirus B19, influenza, CMV and Epstein-Barr virus, according to a later analysis. When HLA alleles, especially DR and DQ, strongly co-occurred, attributing TCR associations to individual alleles was difficult. According to the authors, the approach could potentially be generalized to other disease states and immunological phenotypes. Broadly in line with IMGT annotations, most TCR beta V segments showed up in productive rearrangements about 90% or about 30% of the time in an earlier analysis of several hundred of the donors. In a later analysis, about 16,000 TCR beta sequences were associated with specific HLA alleles at a false discovery rate of 0.05. In the study, about 150 TCR beta chains were listed as associated with cytomegalovirus. Because the 87-base-pair reads could not distinguish some IMGT-functional V segments, including TRBV6-2 and TRBV6-3, those segments were excluded. V-gene and J-gene trimming of TCR beta chains was associated with a missense DCLRE1C variant in a later genetic analysis, and the association was replicated in an independent cohort. Compared with the roughly 600-donor mean, donors in an Asian-associated ancestry cluster had fewer N-insertions in productive TCRs, according to a later genetic analysis.

The cohort was made up of 500 to 800 healthy bone marrow donors. All cohort members were sampled while nominally healthy, although unrecorded immune exposures were likely present. The donor tested CMV seropositive, placing the donor among the 290 or so seropositive members of the cohort. Every donor gave a peripheral blood sample, and the peripheral blood mononuclear cells from that sample were used for TCR beta sequencing. Genomic DNA was extracted from the blood cell samples with the Qiagen DNeasy Blood Extraction Kit. Sequencing was carried out using PBMCs. The sequence is built from TRBV13 and TRBJ1-3, with 7 bases in between that match TRBD1. This clonotype was sampled from a man aged 18-30 years in good health and CMV-seropositive. Read as DNA, the sequence is TGTGCCAGCAGCCTCCAGGGGGGCCGCGGGGACACCATATATTTT. This yields the protein CASSLQGGRGDTIYF.